The following is a T cell receptor beta chain sequence with its context. As yet, its antigen is unknown. This sample was taken from a study of early T cells in non-severe SARS-CoV-2 infection. Study background: The authors sequenced bulk RNA from unsorted whole blood, leaving chains unpaired.

Individually, cDNA molecules had unique molecular identifiers attached to them. TCRdb re-called the 5' RACE reads with MiXCR, one entry per CDR3 protein. The data contain just under 65,000 distinct CDR3 sequences, less than 15% of them singletons. Germline lookup yields CDR1 DFQATT and CDR2 SNEGSKA (reference sequence). Trimming took 0 bases from V and 6 from J, leaving 18 bases between them. The CDR3 totals 15 residues. Study outcomes and limitations: Anti-spike CD8 responses were favored by VDJdb matching, which missed private and CD4 specificities.

Sequencing input: whole blood. The genes are TRBV20-1 and TRBJ2-7, with D possibly being TRBD2 (7 bases). This TCR was recovered from an adult who was a healthcare worker with PCR-confirmed SARS-CoV-2 infection or an uninfected control (not recorded which). CDR3 amino acids: CSARETPSGGTEQYF. The CDR3 nucleotides read TGCAGTGCTAGAGAAACCCCGTCGGGGGGCACCGAGCAGTACTTC.